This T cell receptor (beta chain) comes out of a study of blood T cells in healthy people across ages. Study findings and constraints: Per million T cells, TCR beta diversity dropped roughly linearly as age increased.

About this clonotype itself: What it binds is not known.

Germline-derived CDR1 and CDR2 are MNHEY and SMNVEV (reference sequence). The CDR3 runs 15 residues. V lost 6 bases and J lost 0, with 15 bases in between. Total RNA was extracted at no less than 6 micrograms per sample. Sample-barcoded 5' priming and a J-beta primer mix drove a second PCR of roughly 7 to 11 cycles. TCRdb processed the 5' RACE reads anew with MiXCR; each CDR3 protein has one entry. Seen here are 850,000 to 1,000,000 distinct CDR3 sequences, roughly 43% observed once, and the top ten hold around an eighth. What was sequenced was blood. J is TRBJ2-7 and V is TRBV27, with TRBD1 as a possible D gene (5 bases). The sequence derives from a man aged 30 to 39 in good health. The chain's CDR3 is CASRQGLLSSYEQYF. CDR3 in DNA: TGTGCCAGCAGGCAGGGCCTCTTGAGCTCCTACGAGCAGTACTTC.